A single sample is the source of the 20 T cell receptor beta chains below, sequenced in a study of technical replicates of blood from several donors. Produced via immunoSEQ multiplex PCR; TCRdb's table is partial and in-frame only. The sample holds 70,000 or so clones, 90% to 95% seen once. The specimen was T cells isolated from PBMCs. The source of these receptors is a human donor in good health. Some clones in this sample may be carry-over from other donors' samples.

J is TRBJ2-1 and V is TRBV28; 7 nucleotides match TRBD1. The CDR3 totals 14 residues. The V segment lost 4 bases and the J segment 7 bases; nucleotides outside the gene matches: 7. Per germline, CDR1 MDHEN and CDR2 SYDVKM. CDR3 amino acids: CASSWETGKNEQFF. CDR3 DNA sequence: TGTGCCAGCAGTTGGGAGACAGGGAAGAATGAGCAGTTCTTC.

This clone was seen only once. This chain joins TRBV19 and TRBJ2-1; 10 bases match TRBD2. This CDR3 has 14 amino acids. V lost 7 bases to trimming and J lost 7 bases; unmatched junction nucleotides: 7. Germline lookup yields CDR1 LNHDA and CDR2 SQIVND (reference sequence). The CDR3 DNA follows: TGTGCCAGTAAGGGGACTAGCGTCGGGAATGAGCAGTTCTTC. It is translated as CASKGTSVGNEQFF.

The chain is built from TRBV19 and TRBJ1-3; D gene ambiguous. Trimming removed 10 bases at V and 4 bases at J, with 14 bases between. CDR1 LNHDA and CDR2 SQIVND come from the germline V gene (reference sequence). This CDR3 spans 13 amino acids. The DNA for the CDR3 is TGTGCCACTCAGCAGGCGCGAGGAAACACCATATATTTT. Its translation is CATQQARGNTIYF.

The chain couples TRBV5-1 to TRBJ2-7, with a tentative D call TRBD1 (6 bases). The ends were cut back, 3 bases at V and 3 bases at J, with 13 bases in the middle. The CDR3 covers 14 residues. The germline gives CDR1 SGHRS, CDR2 YFSETQ. CDR3 protein: CASSSARDNYEQYF. CDR3 bases: TGCGCCAGCAGCTCGGCCAGGGACAACTACGAGCAGTACTTC.

CDR3 sequence reads: CASSSTWLGGAYEQYF. The DNA for the CDR3 is TGTGCCAGCAGTTCCACGTGGTTAGGGGGCGCCTACGAGCAGTACTTC. This chain connects TRBV28 to TRBJ2-7; TRBD1 matches 7 bases. This CDR3 has 16 residues. CDR1 and CDR2 (germline): MDHEN, SYDVKM. Trimming removed 4 bases from V and 2 bases from J; junction bases left unmatched: 11.

The rearrangement links TRBV27 to TRBJ2-2, with D possibly matching TRBD1 (6 bases). Trimming removed 3 bases at V and 6 bases at J, with 11 bases between. The CDR3 has 14 amino acids. CDR1 and CDR2 from the germline V gene are MNHEY and SMNVEV (reference sequence). CDR3 protein: CASSLTGLPGELFF. The CDR3 DNA reads as TGTGCCAGCAGTTTGACAGGTCTACCCGGGGAGCTGTTTTTT.

The V and J genes are TRBV7-8 and TRBJ1-2, with D possibly being TRBD1 (6 bases). CDR1 and CDR2 from the germline V gene are SGHVS and FQNEAQ. The ends were cut back, 7 bases at V and 4 bases at J, with 19 bases in the middle. This CDR3 has 15 residues. The CDR3 coding sequence is TGTGCCAGCACCTCGGAGGCGGACAGCGGCTATGGCTACACCTTC. As protein: CASTSEADSGYGYTF.

The chain has TRBV28 and TRBJ2-3, with 11 bases matching TRBD2. Germline CDR1 is MDHEN and CDR2 is SYDVKM. The CDR3 runs to 14 residues. V was pared by 7 bases and J by 4 bases, with 4 bases of the junction left unmatched. The CDR3 DNA sequence: TGTGCCAGCATCTATAGCGGGAGGGCAGATACGCAGTATTTT. Protein: CASIYSGRADTQYF.

The J gene is TRBJ1-1, the V gene TRBV7-9, with 7 bases that match TRBD1. The CDR3 is 17 amino acids. V lost 5 bases to trimming and J lost 7 bases; unmatched junction nucleotides: 19. Germline assignment: CDR1 SEHNR and CDR2 FQNEAQ (reference sequence). CDR3 protein: CASSRVFGIDRAYEAFF. In nucleotides, the CDR3 is TGTGCCAGCAGCCGCGTTTTTGGAATAGACAGGGCTTATGAAGCTTTCTTT.

This chain connects TRBV6-1 to TRBJ1-4; D perhaps matches TRBD1 (5 bases). The ends were cut back, 4 bases at V and 8 bases at J, with 14 bases in the middle. This CDR3 contains 14 residues. Per the germline V gene, CDR1 is MNHNS and CDR2 is SASEGT. The CDR3 here is CASSAGEFSEKLFF. CDR3 sequence (DNA): TGTGCCAGCAGTGCGGGGGAGTTTTCGGAAAAACTGTTTTTT.

The chain uses TRBV14 and TRBJ1-1; D gene ambiguous. In germline, CDR1 is SGHDN, CDR2 FVKESK. Trimming removed 2 bases at V and 0 bases at J, with 10 bases between. CDR3 size: 15 residues. The CDR3: CASSQIRDLNTEAFF. DNA of the CDR3: TGTGCCAGCAGCCAAATCAGAGACTTGAACACTGAAGCTTTCTTT.

CDR3 bases: TGTGCCAGCAGCTTTAGAGATAGAGCTAACTATGGCTACACCTTC. It yields the protein CASSFRDRANYGYTF. V usage is TRBV13 and J usage is TRBJ1-2; D gene unclear. The V and J ends lost 3 bases and 0 bases respectively, with 11 bases between them. The germline gives CDR1 PRHDT, CDR2 FYEKMQ (reference sequence). This CDR3 has 15 amino acids.

This clone appeared a few times. The rearrangement uses TRBV2 and TRBJ1-1; D perhaps matches TRBD1 (5 bases). The V gene's germline CDR1 is SNHLY and CDR2 FYNNEI. The CDR3 length is 13 residues. V was shortened by 3 bases and J by 10 bases, with 15 bases between the two germline ends. CDR3 region: CASSDPDINSAFF. CDR3 coding DNA: TGTGCCAGCAGTGATCCGGACATAAACTCAGCTTTCTTT. The whole variable domain, filled in from reference TRBV2 and TRBJ1-1, reads EPEVTQTPSHQVTQMGQEVILRCVPISNHLYFYWYRQILGQKVEFLVSFYNNEISEKSEIFDDQFSVERPDGSNFTLKIRSTKLEDSAMYFCASSDPDINSAFFGQGTRLTVV.

The chain uses TRBV9 and TRBJ1-2, with a weak D call TRBD1 (5 bases). Trimming removed 0 bases from V and 8 bases from J, with 17 bases in between. CDR3 length: 15 amino acids. Germline V gene sequence: CDR1 SGDLS, CDR2 YYNGEE. The CDR3 sequence is CASSVDPAGMSGYTF. DNA of the CDR3: TGTGCCAGCAGCGTAGACCCCGCAGGGATGTCGGGCTACACCTTC. The entire variable domain, with the rest obtained from reference TRBV9 and TRBJ1-2, is as follows: DSGVTQTPKHLITATGQRVTLRCSPRSGDLSVYWYQQSLDQGLQFLIQYYNGEERAKGNILERFSAQQFPDLHSELNLSSLELGDSALYFCASSVDPAGMSGYTFGSGTRLTVV.

The rearrangement uses TRBV5-4 and TRBJ2-5; 7 bases match TRBD2. Germline assignment: CDR1 SGHNT and CDR2 YYREEE (reference sequence). The V and J ends lost 2 bases and 3 bases, in that order; junction bases with no gene match: 1. The CDR3 is 13 amino acids. The CDR3 DNA sequence: TGTGCCAGCAGCTTAACTAGCGAAGAGACCCAGTACTTC. Translation gives CASSLTSEETQYF.

This clone was counted a single time. DNA of the CDR3: TGTGCCAGCACGTCCACTACAGGGTCACGCACAGATACGCAGTATTTT. It specifies CASTSTTGSRTDTQYF. This rearrangement joins TRBV9 to TRBJ2-3; the D gene is possibly TRBD1 (6 bases). This CDR3 has 16 residues. Germline V gene sequence: CDR1 SGDLS, CDR2 YYNGEE. Trimming took off 6 bases at V and 1 base at J, with 18 bases between the two ends.

The chain is built from TRBV5-1 and TRBJ1-3; the D is unclear. Per the germline V gene, CDR1 is SGHRS and CDR2 is YFSETQ. This CDR3 has 15 amino acids. V shed 0 bases and J shed 4 bases, with 11 bases lying between them. The CDR3 DNA reads as TGCGCCAGCAGCTTGGAGACACCCGGAGGAAACACCATATATTTT. Protein: CASSLETPGGNTIYF. Drawing the rest from reference TRBV5-1 and TRBJ1-3, the complete variable domain is KAGVTQTPRYLIKTRGQQVTLSCSPISGHRSVSWYQQTPGQGLQFLFEYFSETQRNKGNFPGRFSGRQFSNSRSEMNVSTLELGDSALYLCASSLETPGGNTIYFGEGSWLTVV.

V and J are TRBV27 and TRBJ2-7; D is perhaps TRBD1 (6 bases). CDR1 and CDR2 from the germline V gene are MNHEY and SMNVEV (reference sequence). With 3 bases removed from V and 4 bases from J, the gap between germline ends came to 7 bases. This CDR3 has 12 residues. In nucleotides, the CDR3 is TGTGCCAGCAGTTTGAGGGGGTACGAGCAGTACTTC. It is translated as CASSLRGYEQYF.

The chain's CDR3 is CATKTDSFHNEQFF. The CDR3 bases are TGTGCCACCAAGACAGACTCCTTCCACAATGAGCAGTTCTTC. The chain employs TRBV15 and TRBJ2-1; D might be TRBD1 (5 bases). The ends were cut back, 7 bases at V and 5 bases at J, with 15 bases in the middle. The CDR3 has 14 residues. Germline values: CDR1 LNHNV, CDR2 YYDKDF (reference sequence).

The J gene is TRBJ2-3, the V gene TRBV30, with 12 bases matching TRBD2. The V gene's germline CDR1 is GTSNPN and CDR2 SVGIG (reference sequence). The CDR3 contains 20 residues. V lost 7 bases, J lost 2 bases, and 22 bases stayed unmatched. Here the CDR3 DNA reads TGTGCCTCGGGTTCCCAGACTAGCGGGGGCGGAAGCGATCTCACAGATACGCAGTATTTT. The encoded protein is CASGSQTSGGGSDLTDTQYF.